This T cell receptor (beta chain) was documented in a study of blood T cell repertoires in COVID-19 (TCRdb year 2020). Background on the whole study: Collaborator samples came from the United States, Italy and Spain and covered acute and convalescent phases of COVID-19. The prospective study material was composed of cDNA or gDNA derived from T cells, B-cell-depleted T cells, or PBMCs. Subjects who had been exposed to COVID-19, were actively infected with it, or had recovered from it provided the deeply sampled blood TCRbeta repertoires that made up the dataset. The repertoires were made available in a free public database intended to serve as a resource for research on the immune response to SARS-CoV-2. Samples came from the ongoing ImmuneRACE study (first 160 participants) plus 1,254 subjects from 6 global collaborators. The sample metadata nearly always contained a de-identified subject ID, COVID-19 status, age in years and sex. HLA class I and class II types, where available, came from metadata supplied by the sample provider rather than from assay-based typing.

The immunoSEQ Assay, a bias-controlled multiplex PCR, was used to amplify TCRbeta CDR3 regions from genomic DNA. In the source study's methods: Within the assay, amplification of reference gene primers was used to estimate how many nucleated cells each sample contained. To quantify the absolute abundance of each unique TCRbeta CDR3 rearrangement, sequence reads were collapsed and filtered. Productive Simpson clonality was computed per sample as the square root of Simpson's diversity index over productive rearrangements. The source is immuneACCESS, and TCRdb retained only in-frame sequences with V and J called. Part of the clones is not carried over; for the studies checked, unresolved V genes explain less than half of this, and the remainder is unexplained. V, J and clone size reflect that table, while D and trimming were determined from the DNA. In all, the sample holds about 500,000 clones, and roughly 90% of those were seen once. The ten largest clones represent about 0.7% of the sample.

Enrolling through a virtual design, the prospective study's participants ranged in age from roughly 18 to 95 years and lived across more than 20 United States geographic areas. In the prospective study, participants were assigned to cohorts based on the clinical history participants reported in a screening survey and a study questionnaire. ImmuneRACE Cohort 3 recovered participants were defined by two consecutive negative NP/OP PCR tests, healthcare professional clearance, or symptom resolution. In the prospective study, mobile phlebotomists collected whole blood, serum and a nasopharyngeal or oropharyngeal swab from each participant. Additional blood draws and questionnaires over an approximately two-month period could optionally be provided by prospective study participants. Before DNA extraction, prospective study blood samples were shipped either frozen or at room temperature. With respect to this clone: Its recognized antigen is unknown. No quality values exist for individual bases; no much larger clone is one base distant.

The CDR3 goes from the cysteine to the phenylalanine over 15 residues. Only the CDR3 part of the read is kept: 45 bases, read in frame from the first base. General findings and caveats noted by the study authors: The quantity of clinical and demographic metadata differed by source and by participant and was supplied without curation.

The chain uses TRBV7-5 and TRBJ1-1; TRBD1, the D gene given by the table, was not confirmed from the DNA. TRBV7-5 is annotated as a pseudogene. The source is a woman aged 18-29 years who had recovered from COVID-19. Specimen: PBMCs or T cells enriched from blood (not recorded which). CDR3 sequence: CARPDRGLVDTEAFF. The DNA reads TGTGCCCGTCCGGACAGGGGGTTGGTCGACACTGAAGCTTTCTTT.